The 31 T cell receptor beta chains listed next were all sequenced from one sample in a study of beta chain features in type 1 diabetes. Antigens of these TCRs are unknown. Whole-study results and caveats: Moderately but significantly shorter TCRB CDR3s were found in Type 1 diabetes patients in all four CD4+ subsets.

The authors reverse transcribed all of the isolated RNA, so sequencing captured expressed TCRB transcripts. Only in-frame clones appear in the TCRdb table, and some are missing; sequencing was by immunoSEQ multiplex PCR. The sample lists a few hundred thousand clones; about 10% were seen once. Input material: central memory CD4+ T cells from blood. The receptors were sampled from a man younger than 45 with type 1 diabetes.

This chain uses TRBV28 with TRBJ2-5; D is possibly TRBD2 (6 bases). From germline, CDR1 is MDHEN and CDR2 SYDVKM. This CDR3 has 14 amino acids. Deletions cut 5 bases from V and 4 bases from J, with 14 bases between. The CDR3 region is CASSPRGVGETQYF. The CDR3 region has the DNA TGTGCCAGCAGTCCGCGGGGAGTGGGAGAGACCCAGTACTTC.

This clone was found a few times. This chain links TRBV5-1 with TRBJ2-1, with TRBD1 matching over 7 bases. The V gene's germline CDR1 is SGHRS and CDR2 YFSETQ. CDR3 size: 16 residues. The V gene end was trimmed by 4 bases and the J gene end by 9 bases; junction bases not matched to a gene: 16. This CDR3 reads CASSPGGHSTRGEQFF. For the CDR3, the DNA is TGCGCCAGCAGCCCAGGGGGACATTCAACAAGGGGTGAGCAGTTCTTC.

This clone was recorded a few times. This chain connects TRBV9 to TRBJ1-2; 8 bases agree with TRBD1. Germline CDR1 reads SGDLS; CDR2 reads YYNGEE. The CDR3 is made up of 15 amino acids. V shed 0 bases, J shed 4 bases, and the junction held 5 bases outside the gene matches. The CDR3 loop is CASSVGWTGPYGYTF. The CDR3 DNA follows: TGTGCCAGCAGCGTAGGTTGGACAGGGCCCTATGGCTACACCTTC. Full variable domain (missing parts from reference TRBV9 and TRBJ1-2): DSGVTQTPKHLITATGQRVTLRCSPRSGDLSVYWYQQSLDQGLQFLIQYYNGEERAKGNILERFSAQQFPDLHSELNLSSLELGDSALYFCASSVGWTGPYGYTFGSGTRLTVV.

The chain uses TRBV6-6 and TRBJ1-5; D is unclear. Trimming removed 7 bases from V and 13 bases from J, with 23 bases in between. This CDR3 region has 14 residues. Germline V gene sequence: CDR1 MNHNY, CDR2 SVGAGI (reference sequence). The CDR3 protein is CASIAIQRESTQHF. The CDR3 bases are TGTGCCAGCATCGCCATTCAACGGGAATCCACTCAGCATTTT.

The gene calls are TRBV4-3 and TRBJ2-3, with a tentative D call TRBD2 (5 bases). The V and J ends lost 1 base and 10 bases respectively, with 12 bases between them. The CDR3 extends over 13 amino acids. CDR1 LGHNA and CDR2 YSLEER come from the germline V gene. As DNA, the CDR3 is TGCGCCAGCAGCCAAGGCGGGCACCCCCCGCAGTATTTT. Encoded protein: CASSQGGHPPQYF.

This clone has ten or more counts. Within the sample, other DNA sequences also encode this same CDR3. This chain joins TRBV25-1 and TRBJ2-2, with a weak D call TRBD2 (6 bases). The CDR3 consists of 16 residues. V shed 6 bases and J shed 0 bases, with 14 bases lying between them. Germline CDR1 is MGHDK and CDR2 is SYGVNS. CDR3 coding DNA: TGTGCCAGCAGCGAGTCGGCTAGCGCGAACACCGGGGAGCTGTTTTTT. Protein product: CASSESASANTGELFF. The full variable domain, completed using reference TRBV25-1 and TRBJ2-2, is EADIYQTPRYLVIGTGKKITLECSQTMGHDKMYWYQQDPGMELHLIHYSYGVNSTEKGDLSSESTVSRIRTEHFPLTLESARPSHTSQYLCASSESASANTGELFFGEGSRLTVL.

This clone was counted only a few times. V and J are TRBV9 and TRBJ2-1; the D is unclear. Trimming pared 0 bases from V and 3 bases from J, leaving 7 bases between. The CDR3 runs 14 residues. Germline CDR1 reads SGDLS; CDR2 reads YYNGEE. CDR3 nucleotides: TGTGCCAGCAGCGTAGGTAAGAGCTACAATGAGCAGTTCTTC. Translation gives CASSVGKSYNEQFF.

In this sample, this clone turned up a few times. The rearrangement links TRBV7-9 to TRBJ2-3; TRBD2 aligns across 8 bases. CDR3 length: 14 residues. Germline V CDR1 and CDR2: SEHNR, FQNEAQ (reference sequence). The ends lost 1 base at V and 6 bases at J; junction bases unmatched: 3. DNA for the CDR3: TGTGCCAGCAGCTTAGTCGGGAGGGGCGATACGCAGTATTTT. Protein product: CASSLVGRGDTQYF.

This clone was detected a few times. J is TRBJ2-1 and V is TRBV19; D could derive from TRBD1 or TRBD2 (5 bases each). The CDR3 is 18 residues long. Per the germline V gene, CDR1 is LNHDA and CDR2 is SQIVND (reference sequence). V was shortened by 6 bases and J by 6 bases, with 27 bases between the two germline ends. The CDR3 loop reads CASSHPSRATREINEQFF. The CDR3 nucleotides are TGTGCCAGTAGCCACCCTTCCCGCGCAACCAGGGAGATCAATGAGCAGTTCTTC.

The V call is TRBV7-8, the J call TRBJ2-3; 7 bases map to TRBD2. Germline V gene data show CDR1 as SGHVS and CDR2 as FQNEAQ. V shed 1 base, J shed 2 bases, and the junction held 3 bases outside the gene matches. The length of the CDR3 is 15 residues. The DNA for the CDR3 is TGTGCCAGCAGCTTAGGAGCGGGATTCACAGATACGCAGTATTTT. Translation gives CASSLGAGFTDTQYF.

The chain employs TRBV15 and TRBJ2-7; a possible D gene is TRBD2 (5 bases). Trimming removed 4 bases from V and 6 bases from J, with 19 bases in between. CDR1 LNHNV and CDR2 YYDKDF come from the germline V gene (reference sequence). This CDR3 contains 15 residues. The CDR3 DNA sequence: TGTGCCACCAGCATCGGGAACCCATTGGTAGGCGAGCAGTACTTC. It codes for CATSIGNPLVGEQYF.

This clone was found a few times. V usage is TRBV27 and J usage is TRBJ2-5; 7 bases are a match to TRBD2. CDR1 MNHEY and CDR2 SMNVEV come from the germline V gene (reference sequence). Trimming cost V 5 bases and J 1 base; bases outside gene matches: 4. The CDR3 is made up of 14 amino acids. The CDR3 DNA follows: TGTGCCAGCAGTGACTGGGGGGGCCAAGAGACCCAGTACTTC. Its translation: CASSDWGGQETQYF.

The V call is TRBV11-3, the J call TRBJ2-2, with D possibly TRBD2 on 7 matching bases. The germline V and J ends were trimmed by 1 base and 6 bases, with 15 bases remaining between them. CDR1 is SGHNT, CDR2 YENEEA, per germline. The CDR3 spans 16 residues. The CDR3 coding sequence is TGTGCCAGCAGCTTAGTGCGGGGGCCGAGGGCCGGGGAGCTGTTTTTT. Residues: CASSLVRGPRAGELFF.

This clone was seen a handful of times. The chain uses TRBV6-4 and TRBJ2-3; D call uncertain. V was shortened by 2 bases and J by 0 bases, with 9 bases between the two germline ends. In germline, CDR1 is MRHNA, CDR2 SNTAGT. This CDR3 contains 15 residues. The DNA of the CDR3 is TGTGCCAGCAGTGACCCGAAGCAAAGCACAGATACGCAGTATTTT. This codes for CASSDPKQSTDTQYF.

This clone has more than one count but fewer than ten. This rearrangement joins TRBV28 to TRBJ1-1, with no clear D. Germline values: CDR1 MDHEN, CDR2 SYDVKM. CDR3 length: 12 residues. V was pared by 4 bases and J by 9 bases, with 12 bases between. The CDR3: CASSYTTPKAFF. In DNA, the CDR3 is TGTGCCAGCAGTTATACAACCCCGAAAGCTTTCTTT.

V and J are TRBV5-4 and TRBJ2-1; D not resolved. V was pared by 2 bases and J by 6 bases, with 12 bases between. Per germline, CDR1 SGHNT and CDR2 YYREEE (reference sequence). This CDR3 region has 14 residues. The DNA of the CDR3 is TGTGCCAGCAGCTTAAACGACAATACCAATGAGCAGTTCTTC. Translation: CASSLNDNTNEQFF.

This clone was counted only a few times. The rearrangement links TRBV29-1 to TRBJ2-7; D not resolved. The V gene lost 3 bases and the J gene lost 6 bases, with 15 bases spanning the gap. The length of the CDR3 is 13 residues. In germline, CDR1 is SQVTM, CDR2 ANQGSEA. CDR3 in DNA: TGCAGCGTTGAGTTCACCACTCGCAGCGAGCAGTACTTC. Its protein product is CSVEFTTRSEQYF.

V gene TRBV9 combines with J gene TRBJ2-1; 9 nucleotides agree with TRBD2. The germline V gene encodes CDR1 SGDLS and CDR2 YYNGEE. The ends lost 2 bases at V and 5 bases at J; junction bases unmatched: 5. The CDR3 consists of 15 residues. The DNA of the CDR3 is TGTGCCAGCAGCGTTAGCGGGAGTGGGAACAATGAGCAGTTCTTC. Amino acid sequence: CASSVSGSGNNEQFF.

The chain carries TRBV29-1 and TRBJ2-2; possible D gene TRBD2, 5 bases. CDR1 and CDR2 (germline): SQVTM, ANQGSEA. The CDR3 is 13 residues long. Trimming removed 4 bases at V and 2 bases at J, with 8 bases between. Written as DNA, the CDR3 is TGCAGCGTTGGCGGACTTAACACCGGGGAGCTGTTTTTT. Protein sequence: CSVGGLNTGELFF.

This clone was counted between two and nine times. The rearrangement links TRBV7-9 to TRBJ1-3; 9 bases align to TRBD1. Germline CDR1 and CDR2: SEHNR and FQNEAQ (reference sequence). J lost 1 base, V lost 6 bases, and 7 bases had no gene match. The CDR3 has 16 amino acids. The CDR3 bases are TGTGCCAGCAGTTTACAGGGGGCCCGTTCTGGAAACACCATATATTTT. It codes for CASSLQGARSGNTIYF.

The chain joins TRBV27 to TRBJ2-7; TRBD2 matches 8 bases. The ends lost 2 bases at V and 7 bases at J; junction bases unmatched: 19. CDR3 size: 18 residues. Germline V gives CDR1 MNHEY, CDR2 SMNVEV (reference sequence). This CDR3 is CASSLEPPRRAGVGEQYF. The CDR3 DNA reads TGTGCCAGCAGTTTAGAACCGCCCCGCCGAGCGGGAGTGGGGGAGCAGTACTTC.

This clone turned up a few times. The chain has TRBV4-3 and TRBJ2-2; TRBD2 matches 8 bases. The junction had 12 bases not matched to a gene; V was cut back by 1 base and J by 5 bases. Germline V gene sequence: CDR1 LGHNA, CDR2 YSLEER. The CDR3 is 18 amino acids. CDR3 in amino acids: CASSQGIDGRAKTGELFF. Here the CDR3 DNA reads TGCGCCAGCAGCCAAGGAATTGACGGGAGGGCCAAAACCGGGGAGCTGTTTTTT.

This clone occurred a few times. The J gene is TRBJ2-5, the V gene TRBV14; TRBD2 matches at 11 bases. Germline lookup yields CDR1 SGHDN and CDR2 FVKESK. This CDR3 comprises 16 residues. V shed 4 bases, J shed 4 bases, and the junction held 8 bases outside the gene matches. CDR3 DNA sequence: TGTGCCAGCAGCCTAGGGACTAGCGGCCGCCGAGAGACCCAGTACTTC. Amino acid sequence: CASSLGTSGRRETQYF. The full variable domain, its missing parts supplied by reference TRBV14 and TRBJ2-5, is EAGVTQFPSHSVIEKGQTVTLRCDPISGHDNLYWYRRVMGKEIKFLLHFVKESKQDESGMPNNRFLAERTGGTYSTLKVQPAELEDSGVYFCASSLGTSGRRETQYFGPGTRLLVL.

This clone has a handful of counts. The CDR3 nucleotides read TGTGCCATCAGTGTAGGTGGTTACGAGCAGTACTTC. Translating it yields CAISVGGYEQYF. The chain uses TRBV10-3 and TRBJ2-7; D is uncertain. Trimming shortened V by 4 bases and J by 4 bases, and 8 bases separated the two germline ends. The CDR3 totals 12 residues. Germline loops: CDR1 ENHRY, CDR2 SYGVKD.

This clone turned up a few times. This same CDR3 is encoded by further DNA sequences in the sample. The chain recombines TRBV7-2 with TRBJ1-5; TRBD1 is a possible D gene (5 bases). V lost 5 bases and J lost 4, with 15 bases in between. The CDR3 consists of 15 residues. Germline loops: CDR1 SGHTA, CDR2 FQGNSA. The CDR3 nucleotides are TGTGCCAGCAGCCTAGTTGCCGGGGGAAATCAGCCCCAGCATTTT. It is translated as CASSLVAGGNQPQHF.

The chain uses TRBV9 and TRBJ1-2; D remains ambiguous. CDR1 is SGDLS and CDR2 is YYNGEE in the germline V gene. The CDR3 runs to 14 residues. Trimming left V 0 bases short and J 2 bases short, with 8 bases between. The CDR3 nucleotides are TGTGCCAGCAGCGTAGGAGGTCAGAACTATGGCTACACCTTC. Translated: CASSVGGQNYGYTF.

The chain employs TRBV5-4 and TRBJ2-4, with D possibly matching TRBD1 (6 bases). In germline, CDR1 is SGHNT, CDR2 YYREEE (reference sequence). The V and J ends lost 2 bases and 5 bases respectively, with 11 bases between them. This CDR3 has 14 amino acids. The CDR3 sequence is CASSLGQNQNIQYF. Written as DNA, the CDR3 is TGTGCCAGCAGCTTAGGACAGAACCAAAACATTCAGTACTTC.

This clone was seen more than once but under ten times. A read error is possible here, since a much larger clone lies one base away. In the same sample, other DNA sequences code for this CDR3. V is TRBV7-9 and J is TRBJ1-5, with D perhaps TRBD1 (5 bases). The V and J ends lost 1 base and 7 bases respectively, with 17 bases between them. Germline CDR1 reads SEHNR; CDR2 reads FQNEAQ (reference sequence). The CDR3 consists of 16 residues. CDR3 region: CASSLGVAGEGQPQHF. Written as DNA, the CDR3 is TGTGCCAGCAGCTTAGGGGTGGCGGGGGAGGGGCAGCCCCAGCATTTT.

The sample holds a few counts of this clone. The V gene is TRBV6-5, the J gene TRBJ2-7; perhaps TRBD1 as D (6 bases). V was clipped by 8 bases and J by 5 bases, with 16 bases between them. The CDR3 totals 13 residues. The germline V gene encodes CDR1 MNHEY and CDR2 SVGAGI. The CDR3 DNA reads as TGTGCCAGCTCAACTGGAACAGGGAACGAGCAGTACTTC. This translates into CASSTGTGNEQYF.

The chain combines TRBV6-1 with TRBJ2-3; D not certain. This CDR3 is built from 14 residues. The V gene's germline CDR1 is MNHNS and CDR2 SASEGT. V gave up 6 bases and J gave up 0 bases, with 10 bases separating them. CDR3 sequence reads: CASRPHISTDTQYF. The CDR3 DNA reads TGTGCCAGCAGACCCCACATAAGCACAGATACGCAGTATTTT.

J is TRBJ2-2 and V is TRBV5-4; 8 positions agree with TRBD1. The CDR3 extends over 16 amino acids. V shed 4 bases, J shed 5 bases, and the junction held 10 bases outside the gene matches. Germline V lookup: CDR1 SGHNT, CDR2 YYREEE (reference sequence). The CDR3 coding sequence is TGTGCCAGCAGCCCTCCGGACAGGGTCAGGACCGGGGAGCTGTTTTTT. Translated, it gives CASSPPDRVRTGELFF.